Included here is one T cell receptor beta chain sequence, with context. No antigen is known for it. V shed 1 base, J shed 5 bases, and the junction held 6 bases outside the gene matches. CDR1 and CDR2 (germline): MGHRA, YSYEKL. The CDR3 runs 16 residues. This sample was taken from a study of somatic mutations in cytotoxic T cells in rheumatoid arthritis. On the study more broadly: Peripheral blood samples of around 30 ml EDTA were taken from patients directly after diagnosis and before treatment. General observations from the study: Within the rheumatoid arthritis patients, CD8+ clonality went up as age increased (Spearman r=0.49). The same was not true of the healthy controls.

Sequencing was performed with immunoSEQ multiplex PCR; in TCRdb, only in-frame clones are kept and a portion is missing. Among about 23,000 clones listed, around 75% were seen once. The source of this sequence is an adult with rheumatoid arthritis. The V and J genes are TRBV4-1 and TRBJ2-1, with 9 bases that match TRBD2. Sequences were obtained from CD8+ T cells sorted from blood. The CDR3 DNA follows: TGCGCCAGCAGCCAAGTTGGGCGGGGGGGCAACAATGAGCAGTTCTTC. This codes for CASSQVGRGGNNEQFF.